This section outlines one T cell receptor (beta chain) sequence together with its context. V was trimmed by 3 bases and J by 5 bases, leaving 17 bases between them. Germline loops: CDR1 KGHSH, CDR2 LQKENI. The CDR3 totals 15 residues. Every isolated RNA sample was fully reverse transcribed, so sequencing captured expressed TCRB transcripts. Produced via immunoSEQ multiplex PCR; TCRdb's table is partial and in-frame only. The top ten hold 0.05% to 0.065% of the sample, which has hundreds of thousands of clones, approximately 31% seen once. This sample stems from a study of beta chain features in type 1 diabetes.

This rearrangement joins TRBV18 to TRBJ2-7; D possibly matches TRBD1 or TRBD2 (5 bases each). The TCR was taken from a man younger than 30 in good health. Sample: naive CD4+ T cells from blood. In DNA form, the CDR3 reads TGTGCCAGCTCACCCTCGGGACGAGGGATAGACGAGCAGTACTTC. Protein: CASSPSGRGIDEQYF.